The clone carrying this T cell receptor beta chain came up many times. No antigen is known for it. The source of the sample is a study of T cells after posttransplantation cyclophosphamide. Study-wide results and limits: After PTCy, TRB diversity resembled that of CNI/methotrexate controls.

Busulfan-fludarabine conditioning, marrow transplant, and cyclophosphamide on days +3 and +4 were administered. This CDR3 is built from 13 residues. Germline V lookup: CDR1 MGHRA, CDR2 YSYEKL. V dropped 2 bases and J dropped 4 bases, with 8 bases sitting between them. TCRdb keeps only in-frame clones here, not all; method: immunoSEQ multiplex PCR. The sample shows roughly 7,400 clones, no singletons; the ten largest hold less than 11%. This TCR was sampled from a female patient in her 50s who received an allogeneic stem cell transplant from a related donor, was CMV-positive, and had no GVHD. Some T cells may trace back to the graft donor. The J gene is TRBJ1-2, the V gene TRBV4-1; tentative D call: TRBD1 (5 bases). The specimen was PBMCs, collected after allogeneic stem cell transplant with posttransplant cyclophosphamide. CDR3 protein: CASSQQGSYGYTF. In DNA form, the CDR3 reads TGCGCCAGCAGCCAACAGGGAAGCTATGGCTACACCTTC.